This T cell receptor (beta chain) comes out of a study of T cell changes during pregnancy in multiple sclerosis. Sequencing used immunoSEQ multiplex PCR; TCRdb keeps in-frame clones, though not all of them. In the table there are 90,000 to 120,000 clones, approximately 90% of which are singletons. This receptor was taken from a female donor in good health, enrolled as a control in a pregnancy study. The input for sequencing was peripheral blood, taken in the third trimester of pregnancy.

As DNA, the CDR3 is TGTGCCAGCAGCTCCGGGACAGAATACGAGCAGTACTTC. This gives the protein CASSSGTEYEQYF. The chain links TRBV7-9 to TRBJ2-7, with 7 nucleotides matching TRBD1. The CDR3 contains 13 residues. J was trimmed by 4 bases and V by 4 bases; bases with no gene match: 4. Germline assignment: CDR1 SEHNR and CDR2 FQNEAQ (reference sequence).